A single sample is the source of the 16 T cell receptor beta chains below, sequenced in a study of blood T cell repertoires in COVID-19. The data were produced by immunoSEQ multiplex PCR, yet TCRdb's version contains in-frame clones alone and is incomplete. The table has 200,000 or so clones, 75% to 90% seen once. Specimen: peripheral blood. Receptors were obtained from a middle-aged woman with acute or convalescent COVID-19.

The rearrangement links TRBV7-8 to TRBJ1-5; a possible D gene is TRBD1 (5 bases). Germline values: CDR1 SGHVS, CDR2 FQNEAQ. V was shortened by 5 bases and J by 6 bases, with 23 bases between the two germline ends. The CDR3 spans 17 residues. CDR3 DNA sequence: TGTGCCAGCAGCCAGGGCCGTGGCAGGGCGAAGAGTCAGCCCCAGCATTTT. It encodes CASSQGRGRAKSQPQHF.

This clone was seen once. V usage is TRBV19 and J usage is TRBJ2-1; 8 bases are a match to TRBD1. The V and J ends lost 5 bases and 5 bases, in that order; junction bases with no gene match: 11. Germline V gene data show CDR1 as LNHDA and CDR2 as SQIVND (reference sequence). This CDR3 is built from 16 residues. CDR3 bases: TGTGCCAGTAGTGGCTATACGGACAGGGAAGACAATGAGCAGTTCTTC. It yields the protein CASSGYTDREDNEQFF.

The chain uses TRBV25-1 and TRBJ1-5, with D unresolved. Germline CDR1 reads MGHDK; CDR2 reads SYGVNS. V lost 4 bases and J lost 4, with 8 bases in between. This CDR3 comprises 13 residues. The chain's CDR3 is CASSGGYNQPQHF. The CDR3 DNA is TGTGCCAGCAGTGGAGGGTATAATCAGCCCCAGCATTTT.

The J gene is TRBJ2-5, the V gene TRBV18; TRBD1 matches 8 bases. Trimming took 0 bases from V and 3 from J; bases not matched to a gene: 3. From germline, CDR1 is KGHSH and CDR2 LQKENI. The CDR3 runs 15 residues. The CDR3 coding sequence is TGTGCCAGCTCACCACCAGCGACAGGGGAAGAGACCCAGTACTTC. As protein: CASSPPATGEETQYF.

This chain uses TRBV28 with TRBJ1-1; D unresolved. V was clipped by 7 bases and J by 10 bases, with 16 bases between them. This CDR3 has 12 amino acids. The V gene's germline CDR1 is MDHEN and CDR2 SYDVKM. The CDR3 spells CASIAWESGAFF. The CDR3 DNA reads as TGTGCCAGCATCGCTTGGGAGTCTGGAGCTTTCTTT.

The chain couples TRBV6-5 to TRBJ2-5; D not resolved. The CDR3 runs to 16 residues. The germline CDR1 and CDR2 sequences are MNHEY and SVGAGI. The V end lost 0 bases, the J end lost 2 bases, and 13 bases lay between the germline ends. The DNA of the CDR3 is TGTGCCAGCAGTTACTCGGCGGTGGCCAGACAAGAGACCCAGTACTTC. It specifies CASSYSAVARQETQYF.

This rearrangement joins TRBV28 to TRBJ2-7; 8 bases are shared with TRBD1. This CDR3 has 15 amino acids. Trimming cost V 6 bases and J 0 bases; bases outside gene matches: 7. Germline lookup yields CDR1 MDHEN and CDR2 SYDVKM. The CDR3 here is CASSPGQATSYEQYF. CDR3 DNA: TGTGCCAGCAGCCCGGGACAGGCAACCTCCTACGAGCAGTACTTC.

This clone was picked up one time. The gene calls are TRBV29-1 and TRBJ1-3; D not certain. CDR3 length: 12 residues. V was pared by 5 bases and J by 3 bases, with 8 bases between. Germline CDR1 reads SQVTM; CDR2 reads ANQGSEA. CDR3 sequence: CSVSRGGNTIYF. CDR3 sequence (DNA): TGCAGCGTTTCCCGCGGTGGAAACACCATATATTTT.

CDR3 coding DNA: TGTGCCAGCAGTTTACAGGGGAGTAGTGGCTACACCTTC. Translation gives CASSLQGSSGYTF. The chain uses TRBV27 and TRBJ1-2, with D possibly TRBD1 on 6 matching bases. Looked up from germline, CDR1 is MNHEY and CDR2 is SMNVEV (reference sequence). This CDR3 spans 13 amino acids. V lost 2 bases and J 7 bases, leaving 11 bases between the germline ends.

The V call is TRBV27, the J call TRBJ1-4, with D possibly being TRBD1 (6 bases). Per the germline V gene, CDR1 is MNHEY and CDR2 is SMNVEV (reference sequence). V shed 2 bases and J shed 12 bases, with 13 bases lying between them. The CDR3 loop spans 13 amino acids. The CDR3 nucleotides read TGTGCCAGCAGTTTACATGACAGGTGGGAACTGTTTTTT. Its translation: CASSLHDRWELFF.

This chain joins TRBV5-4 and TRBJ2-1; weak D call: TRBD2 (6 bases). The CDR3 contains 16 residues. Germline CDR1 reads SGHNT; CDR2 reads YYREEE (reference sequence). Trimming removed 1 base from V and 6 bases from J, with 17 bases in between. CDR3 in DNA: TGTGCCAGCAGCTTGAGGCGTCTAGCGACCCTCAATGAGCAGTTCTTC. Translating it yields CASSLRRLATLNEQFF.

V and J are TRBV1 and TRBJ2-1; TRBD1, as called in the table, went unchecked against the DNA. TRBV1 is recorded as a pseudogene. The CDR3 contains 18 residues. CDR3 in amino acids: CTSSRKRWRTGSCNEQFF. The CDR3 nucleotides read TGCACCAGCAGCCGTAAAAGATGGAGGACAGGGTCGTGTAATGAGCAGTTCTTC.

The V call is TRBV10-2, the J call TRBJ1-6; D remains ambiguous. The V end was cut by 2 bases, the J end by 12 bases, with 5 bases between. The CDR3 totals 11 residues. Germline CDR1 is WSHSY and CDR2 is SAAADI. DNA of the CDR3: TGCGCCAGCAGTGAGGGAGGACCCCTCCACTTT. Translated: CASSEGGPLHF.

This clone was observed many times. The CDR3 nucleotides are TGTGCCAGTTGGACGACAGGGTCCGGCCAGCCCCAGCATTTT. Translated: CASWTTGSGQPQHF. This chain joins TRBV19 and TRBJ1-5; 7 nucleotides agree with TRBD1. V lost 8 bases to trimming and J lost 7 bases; unmatched junction nucleotides: 11. Germline assignment: CDR1 LNHDA and CDR2 SQIVND (reference sequence). This CDR3 has 14 amino acids. Full variable domain (outside the CDR3, taken from reference TRBV19 and TRBJ1-5): DGGITQSPKYLFRKEGQNVTLSCEQNLNHDAMYWYRQDPGQGLRLIYYSQIVNDFQKGDIAEGYSVSREKKESFPLTVTSAQKNPTAFYLCASWTTGSGQPQHFGDGTRLSIL.

The chain uses TRBV24-1 and TRBJ2-7; 8 bases align to TRBD1. The CDR3 contains 15 residues. Trimming removed 4 bases from V and 4 bases from J; junction bases left unmatched: 8. Germline V gene data show CDR1 as KGHDR and CDR2 as SFDVKD. CDR3 region: CATSDPGTGQYEQYF. In nucleotides, the CDR3 is TGTGCCACCAGTGACCCCGGGACAGGACAATACGAGCAGTACTTC.

The V gene is TRBV5-4, the J gene TRBJ2-4, with no clear D. V was trimmed by 4 bases and J by 3 bases, leaving 20 bases between them. The CDR3 loop spans 17 amino acids. CDR1 SGHNT and CDR2 YYREEE come from the germline V gene (reference sequence). CDR3 nucleotides: TGTGCCAGCAGCAATACTATCTGGGTCGTAGTCAAAAACATTCAGTACTTC. Amino acid sequence: CASSNTIWVVVKNIQYF. Based on the CDR3 plus reference TRBV5-4 and TRBJ2-4, the full variable domain is ETGVTQSPTHLIKTRGQQVTLRCSSQSGHNTVSWYQQALGQGPQFIFQYYREEENGRGNFPPRFSGLQFPNYSSELNVNALELDDSALYLCASSNTIWVVVKNIQYFGAGTRLSVL.